This TCR beta chain is from a study of monozygotic twins with cystic fibrosis. Background on the study: With about 15 PCR cycles, barcoded libraries came from about 3 micrograms of fragmented DNA. Study-level points and caveats: Median Simpson clonality of 0.0095 suggested naive T cells predominated. Shared CDR3 numbers were not associated with age, concordance or severity. Co-twins had the most similar V usage for 13 of 16 pairs, J for 8.

Using immunoSEQ multiplex PCR, the repertoire was profiled, and TCRdb retains in-frame clones only, with some absent. The sample holds 13,000 to 15,000 clones, around 89% seen once. Regarding this clone: No antigen is known for it.

CDR1 and CDR2 from the germline V gene are SNHLY and FYNNEI. CDR3 length: 13 amino acids. V lost 8 bases, J lost 1 base, and 9 bases lay in between. The clonotype originates from a boy between 5 and 17 years old with cystic fibrosis. Sample: blood. The J gene is TRBJ2-1, the V gene TRBV2; D is unclear. In DNA form, the CDR3 reads TGTGCCAGCCTTGGACGGTCCTACAATGAGCAGTTCTTC. Amino acids: CASLGRSYNEQFF.